These T cell receptor beta chains were read from a single sample in a study of cytomegalovirus exposure and HLA in healthy donors. Method: immunoSEQ multiplex PCR; TCRdb's copy keeps in-frame clones and lacks some. The sample has 110,000 to 150,000 clones, around 89% seen once. The sample was PBMCs. All receptors derive from a woman under 40 in good health and CMV-seropositive. Each CDR3 is given with its conserved first and last residue. D genes are given only for firm matches. Rows may omit the clone size; those that give it use once, few, many or a size class.

>TRBD1|TRBV2|TRBJ2-1|.
CASNGQGAVEQFF
TGTGCCAGCAATGGACAGGGGGCGGTTGAGCAGTTCTTC
>.|TRBV6-1|TRBJ2-1|.
CASSEFFPGDSYNEQFF
TGTGCCAGCAGTGAATTTTTTCCGGGAGATTCCTACAATGAGCAGTTCTTC
>.|TRBV28|TRBJ1-5|.
CASSSPGNSNQPQHF
TGTGCCAGCAGTTCCCCAGGGAATAGCAATCAGCCCCAGCATTTT
>.|TRBV5-1|TRBJ2-1|.
CASSPSGIGGKWVYNEQFF
TGCGCCAGCAGCCCATCGGGGATAGGCGGGAAATGGGTCTACAATGAGCAGTTCTTC
>.|TRBV7-6|TRBJ2-1|.
CASSLFSGLGDEQFF
TGTGCCAGCAGCTTATTCAGCGGGCTGGGGGATGAGCAGTTCTTC
>TRBD2|TRBV4-2|TRBJ2-1|.
CASSQEAGGPYNEQFF
TGTGCCAGCAGCCAAGAGGCGGGGGGCCCCTACAATGAGCAGTTCTTC
>.|TRBV9|TRBJ2-1|few
CASSVGGSGNEQFF
TGTGCCAGCAGCGTAGGTGGTAGCGGTAATGAGCAGTTCTTC
>.|TRBV5-1|TRBJ2-2|.
CASRDSGTGELFF
TGCGCCAGCAGGGACAGTGGCACCGGGGAGCTGTTTTTT
>TRBD1|TRBV7-9|TRBJ2-1|.
CASRIPGQGLFF
TGTGCCAGCAGGATACCGGGACAGGGACTGTTCTTC
>.|TRBV10-3|TRBJ2-1|.
CAISAAGSYNEQFF
TGTGCCATCAGCGCTGCGGGGTCCTACAATGAGCAGTTCTTC
>TRBD1|TRBV27|TRBJ1-6|.
CASSSGQPNSPLHF
TGTGCCAGCAGTTCGGGACAGCCTAATTCACCCCTCCACTTT
>TRBD1|TRBV25-1|TRBJ2-1|.
CASSHSPDRNEQFF
TGTGCCAGCAGTCACTCCCCGGACAGGAATGAGCAGTTCTTC
>.|TRBV7-8|TRBJ1-6|.
CASSLAGGSGSPLHF
TGTGCCAGCAGCTTAGCTGGAGGGAGCGGTTCACCCCTCCACTTT
>.|TRBV28|TRBJ2-1|.
CASSFSGHLYNEQFF
TGTGCCAGCAGTTTTTCAGGACACCTCTACAATGAGCAGTTCTTC
>TRBD1|TRBV19|TRBJ1-2|.
CASSITGESYGYTF
TGTGCCAGTAGTATAACAGGGGAAAGCTATGGCTACACCTTC
>TRBD1|TRBV7-2|TRBJ1-6|.
CASSPRTGGNSPLHF
TGTGCCAGCAGCCCGCGGACAGGGGGAAATTCACCCCTCCACTTT
>.|TRBV19|TRBJ1-4|.
CASSIPPTGDNEKLFF
TGTGCCAGTAGTATCCCCCCCACAGGAGATAATGAAAAACTGTTTTTT
>TRBD2|TRBV5-1|TRBJ2-7|.
CASSFGLAGVLSYEQYF
TGCGCCAGCAGCTTCGGACTAGCGGGAGTCCTCTCCTACGAGCAGTACTTC
>TRBD1|TRBV6-1|TRBJ1-5|few
CASSATGDNQPQHF
TGTGCCAGCAGTGCGACAGGGGACAATCAGCCCCAGCATTTT
>TRBD2|TRBV10-1|TRBJ2-5|.
CASSGGGGIQETQYF
TGCGCCAGCAGTGGAGGCGGGGGGATTCAAGAGACCCAGTACTTC
>TRBD1|TRBV4-1|TRBJ1-1|.
CASSQDSGGTEAFF
TGCGCCAGCAGCCAAGACTCAGGGGGCACTGAAGCTTTCTTT
>.|TRBV28|TRBJ1-6|.
CASSGRTDNSPLHF
TGTGCCAGCAGTGGACGGACAGATAATTCACCCCTCCACTTT
>.|TRBV10-2|TRBJ1-5|.
CASSEGRVGQPQHF
TGCGCCAGCAGTGAGGGCAGGGTTGGACAGCCCCAGCATTTT
>.|TRBV5-1|TRBJ2-7|.
CASSSGRAYEQYF
TGCGCCAGCAGCTCAGGCAGAGCCTACGAGCAGTACTTC
>TRBD1|TRBV15|TRBJ1-5|.
CATSIIQGMYSNQPQHF
TGTGCCACCAGCATAATACAGGGGATGTATAGCAATCAGCCCCAGCATTTT
>.|TRBV11-2|TRBJ1-2|.
CASSKTGQPRHGYTF
TGTGCCAGCAGCAAAACTGGGCAGCCGCGCCACGGCTACACCTTC
>TRBD2|TRBV10-3|TRBJ2-7|.
CAIGLAGDEQYF
TGTGCCATCGGACTAGCGGGAGACGAGCAGTACTTC
>TRBD1|TRBV27|TRBJ2-2|.
CASSAPGTGNRELFF
TGTGCCAGCTCGGCTCCCGGGACAGGGAATCGGGAGCTGTTTTTT